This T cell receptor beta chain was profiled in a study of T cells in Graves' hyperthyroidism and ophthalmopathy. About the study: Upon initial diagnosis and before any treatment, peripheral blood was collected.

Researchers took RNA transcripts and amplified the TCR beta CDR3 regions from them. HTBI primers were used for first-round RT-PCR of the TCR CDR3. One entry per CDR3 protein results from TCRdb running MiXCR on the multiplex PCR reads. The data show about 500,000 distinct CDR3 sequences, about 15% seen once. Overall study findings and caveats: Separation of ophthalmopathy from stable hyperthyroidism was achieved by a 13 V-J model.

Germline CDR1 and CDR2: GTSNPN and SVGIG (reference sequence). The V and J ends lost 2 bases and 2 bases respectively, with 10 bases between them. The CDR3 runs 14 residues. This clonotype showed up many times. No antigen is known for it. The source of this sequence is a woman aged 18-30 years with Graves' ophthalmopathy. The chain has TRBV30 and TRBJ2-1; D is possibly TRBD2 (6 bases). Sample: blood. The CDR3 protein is CAWSWGGPYNEQFF. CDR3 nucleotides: TGTGCCTGGAGTTGGGGAGGCCCCTACAATGAGCAGTTCTTC.